The 11 T cell receptor beta chains presented below share a single source sample, sequenced in a study of blood T cells in healthy people across ages. A second PCR of roughly 7 to 11 cycles used a sample-barcoded 5' primer and a J-beta primer mix. TCRdb reprocessed the 5' RACE reads via MiXCR and lists one record per CDR3 protein. This sample has about 680,000 distinct CDR3 sequences; around 49% occur once, and the top ten carry roughly 30%. The material sequenced was blood. The receptors shown here come from a woman aged 60-75 years in good health.

This clonotype has a handful of counts. The rearrangement links TRBV18 to TRBJ2-1; weak D call: TRBD1 (6 bases). The CDR3 has 14 residues. Germline V gives CDR1 KGHSH, CDR2 LQKENI. V was pared by 1 base and J by 4 bases, with 8 bases between. The CDR3 coding sequence is TGTGCCAGCTCACCACGGCAGGGGTACAATGAGCAGTTCTTC. Amino acids: CASSPRQGYNEQFF.

The rearrangement links TRBV6-4 to TRBJ1-1; unclear D gene. Trimming took off 2 bases at V and 5 bases at J, with 21 bases between the two ends. This CDR3 spans 17 amino acids. Per germline, CDR1 MRHNA and CDR2 SNTAGT. The CDR3, as DNA: TGTGCCAGCAGTGACCCCGAGGATAGGGAGGAGCGGACTGAAGCTTTCTTT. It codes for CASSDPEDREERTEAFF.

The chain joins TRBV10-3 to TRBJ2-3; D is perhaps TRBD2 (5 bases). Germline-derived CDR1 and CDR2 are ENHRY and SYGVKD. The CDR3 consists of 14 residues. The V end lost 9 bases, the J end lost 2 bases, and 15 bases lay between the germline ends. In DNA form, the CDR3 reads TGTGCCATTGCGAGCGGCCCCGCCACAGATACGCAGTATTTT. Its translation is CAIASGPATDTQYF.

J is TRBJ2-1 and V is TRBV28; 10 nucleotides align to TRBD1. Trimming cost V 5 bases and J 6 bases; bases outside gene matches: 10. Germline CDR1 reads MDHEN; CDR2 reads SYDVKM. The CDR3 is 16 residues long. CDR3: CASSPRWGTGANEQFF. The CDR3 DNA sequence: TGTGCCAGCAGTCCTCGGTGGGGGACAGGGGCCAATGAGCAGTTCTTC. The variable domain in full, completed from reference TRBV28 and TRBJ2-1, reads DVKVTQSSRYLVKRTGEKVFLECVQDMDHENMFWYRQDPGLGLRLIYFSYDVKMKEKGDIPEGYSVSREKKERFSLILESASTNQTSMYLCASSPRWGTGANEQFFGPGTRLTVL.

This chain links TRBV7-2 with TRBJ1-2, with 8 bases lining up with TRBD1. Germline CDR1 and CDR2: SGHTA and FQGNSA. Trimming took 0 bases from V and 9 from J; bases not matched to a gene: 6. CDR3 size: 14 residues. This chain's CDR3 is CASSLADRAGSYTF. The CDR3 nucleotides read TGTGCCAGCAGCTTAGCGGACAGGGCGGGTAGCTACACCTTC.

This chain uses TRBV20-1 with TRBJ2-3, with 9 bases matching TRBD2. The CDR3 contains 15 residues. V lost 3 bases, J lost 5 bases, and 9 bases stayed unmatched. CDR1 DFQATT and CDR2 SNEGSKA come from the germline V gene (reference sequence). The CDR3 coding sequence is TGCAGTGCTAGGGATAGCGGGAGTAATAAAGATACGCAGTATTTT. Protein sequence: CSARDSGSNKDTQYF.

The chain recombines TRBV5-1 with TRBJ2-4, with D perhaps TRBD2 (6 bases). Germline CDR1 is SGHRS and CDR2 is YFSETQ. The CDR3 extends over 14 amino acids. Trimming removed 3 bases from V and 9 bases from J, with 16 bases in between. In nucleotides, the CDR3 is TGCGCCAGCAGCTCCCTCTCTAGGAGGGGCATTCAGTACTTC. Residues: CASSSLSRRGIQYF.

A few counts support this clonotype. The rearrangement joins TRBV9 to TRBJ2-6; D assignment may be TRBD1 or TRBD2 (5 bases each). Trimming stripped 1 base from V and 3 bases from J, with 8 bases between. Germline lookup yields CDR1 SGDLS and CDR2 YYNGEE. The CDR3 is made up of 15 amino acids. CDR3 residues: CASSVTGLGANVLTF. In nucleotides, the CDR3 is TGTGCCAGCAGCGTAACAGGACTTGGGGCCAACGTCCTGACTTTC.

The chain uses TRBV19 and TRBJ1-2; no definite D call. V was clipped by 8 bases and J by 4 bases, with 11 bases between them. The germline gives CDR1 LNHDA, CDR2 SQIVND (reference sequence). This CDR3 is built from 12 residues. In DNA, the CDR3 is TGTGCCAGTCGAGGAGGGTCCTATGGCTACACCTTC. It specifies CASRGGSYGYTF.

The genes are TRBV15 and TRBJ1-5; TRBD1 is a possible D gene (5 bases). Germline values: CDR1 LNHNV, CDR2 YYDKDF (reference sequence). The germline V and J ends were trimmed by 0 bases and 4 bases, with 10 bases remaining between them. The CDR3 spans 15 residues. As DNA, the CDR3 is TGTGCCACCAGCAGAGATAGACAGCCGAATCAGCCCCAGCATTTT. Translated, it gives CATSRDRQPNQPQHF.

V usage is TRBV11-2 and J usage is TRBJ2-7; possible D gene TRBD1, 6 bases. V lost 1 base, J lost 2 bases, and 12 bases lay in between. The CDR3 runs 15 residues. Germline V CDR1 and CDR2: SGHAT, FQNNGV. The CDR3 loop reads CASSLARGDTYEQYF. For the CDR3, the DNA is TGTGCCAGCAGCTTAGCCAGGGGCGACACCTACGAGCAGTACTTC.